The sequence of this TCR beta chain was determined in a study of response to subunit inactivated influenza vaccine. TCRdb itself ran the RT-PCR reads through MiXCR, one entry per CDR3 protein. The top ten clones hold around 13% of a sample with over 400,000 distinct CDR3 sequences, approximately 13% of them seen once. This clonotype has only a few counts. Antigen: not known. Notes on the study in general: Authors suggested seasonal influenza vaccinations each recruit few new T cells.

CDR3 length: 13 residues. Trimming removed 5 bases at V and 4 bases at J, with 11 bases between. The TCR comes from a man aged 50 to 59 who received an inactivated influenza vaccine. Sequencing used PBMCs from blood, obtained about 40 days after vaccination. The chain links TRBV12-3 or TRBV12-4 to TRBJ1-2, with no clear D. CDR3 residues: CASSPGYAYGYTF. In DNA, the CDR3 is TGTGCCAGCAGTCCCGGGTATGCCTATGGCTACACCTTC.